The rows below give T cell receptor beta chains drawn from one sample of a study of tumor and adjacent non-tumor tissue in lung cancer. TCRdb redid the calling of the multiplex PCR reads with MiXCR, one entry per CDR3 protein. The sample lists 100,000 to 150,000 distinct CDR3 sequences, 66% occurring once. The sample consisted of lung tumor tissue. The receptors stem from a man aged 25 to 45 with non-small cell lung cancer. The CDR3 runs from the conserved cysteine through the conserved F or W. A D gene is named only where the DNA matches it firmly. Only part of the rows carry a size: once, few, many, or a class if the clone is expanded.

NA,TRBJ2-7,NA,TRBV12-3/TRBV12-4,TGTGCCAGCAGTGTGGGGATGCCCCCCTACGAGCGGTACTTC,CASSVGMPPYERYF
TRBD1,TRBJ1-2,NA,TRBV2,TGTGCCAGCGGCGAAACAGGACAGGGCTATGGCTACACCTTC,CASGETGQGYGYTF
TRBD1,TRBJ2-7,many,TRBV20-1,TGCAGTGCTCCCGGGACAGTCTACGAGCAGTACTTC,CSAPGTVYEQYF
NA,TRBJ2-2,NA,TRBV11-2,TGTGCCAGCAGCGGGGCCGTTGTAGTGACCGGGGAACTGTTTTTT,CASSGAVVVTGELFF
NA,TRBJ2-2,NA,TRBV12-3/TRBV12-4,TGTGCCAGCAGTGTAGGGAGTGGAGCGGTCACCGGGGAGCTGTTTTTT,CASSVGSGAVTGELFF
TRBD1,TRBJ1-1,many,TRBV6-5,TGTGCCAGCACCCCATCCGGGACAGATGAAGCTTTCTTT,CASTPSGTDEAFF
NA,TRBJ2-3,many,TRBV6-2/TRBV6-3,TGTGCCAGCAGACTCCAACATTTCCCCACAGATACGCAGTATTTT,CASRLQHFPTDTQYF
NA,TRBJ2-6,NA,TRBV11-3,TGTGCCAGCAGCCACAGCCGCTCTGGGGCCAACATCATGACTTTC,CASSHSRSGANIMTF
TRBD1,TRBJ2-2,NA,TRBV12-3/TRBV12-4,TGTACCAGCACTGTCGCGACAGGGGGTCCCGGGCAGCTGTTTTTT,CTSTVATGGPGQLFF
TRBD2,TRBJ2-1,NA,TRBV11-1,TGTGCCGGCAGCTTAGCGCTAGCGGGGGGGTTATCCTACAATAAGCAGTTCTTC,CAGSLALAGGLSYNKQFF
NA,TRBJ1-6,many,TRBV12-3/TRBV12-4,TGTGCCAGCAGTTTACTTGGGGAGGGTAATTCACCCCTCCACTTT,CASSLLGEGNSPLHF